These T cell receptor beta chains were read from a single sample in a study of T cell responses to AZD1222 COVID-19 vaccine. The method was immunoSEQ multiplex PCR; TCRdb's version includes in-frame clones alone and lacks a portion of them. The data hold some 100,000 clones, with about 89% observed a single time. Material: peripheral blood, obtained on day 0 of AZD1222 vaccination. These TCRs come from an adult in good health. Each CDR3 is given with its conserved first and last residue. D genes are given only for firm matches. A clone size is listed for some rows: how often the clone was seen (once, few, many), or a class if it is expanded.

abundance	d_gene	v_gene	j_gene	CDR3nt	CDR3aa
few	-	TRBV28	TRBJ1-6	TGTGCCAGCAGTTTATACGGAGTACGGGATTCACCCCTCCACTTT	CASSLYGVRDSPLHF
-	-	TRBV23-1	TRBJ1-1	TGCGCCAGCAGTCGATCGACAGCGAACACTGAAGCTTTCTTT	CASSRSTANTEAFF
-	-	TRBV7-9	TRBJ1-5	TGTGCCAGCAGCAAAACTGGCGGGGTAGGTCAGCCCCAGCATTTT	CASSKTGGVGQPQHF
-	-	TRBV7-8	TRBJ1-4	TGTGCCAGCAGCCCTCGGGACGGAACCAATGAAAAACTGTTTTTT	CASSPRDGTNEKLFF
-	TRBD1	TRBV2	TRBJ1-3	TGTGCCAGCAGTGAGGTGGGACAGGGGAAGGCTGGAAACACCATATATTTT	CASSEVGQGKAGNTIYF
once	TRBD1	TRBV2	TRBJ1-2	TGTGCCAGCAGTTCCGCGACAGGGGAAACCTATGGCTACACCTTC	CASSSATGETYGYTF
-	-	TRBV5-6	TRBJ2-3	TGTGCCAGCAGCTTGACAGGGTTAGATACGCAGTATTTT	CASSLTGLDTQYF
-	-	TRBV18	TRBJ2-7	TGTGCCAGCTCACCACCCTCACAGAGAGACTACGAGCAGTACTTC	CASSPPSQRDYEQYF
-	TRBD2	TRBV16	TRBJ2-7	TGTGCCAGCAGCCAACTAGCGGGAGTTCGGTACGAGCAGTACTTC	CASSQLAGVRYEQYF
-	-	TRBV27	TRBJ2-5	TGTGCCAGCAGTTTCCCCGAAACAGGGAGAGGAGAGACCCAGTACTTC	CASSFPETGRGETQYF
-	-	TRBV5-1	TRBJ1-6	TGCGCCAGCAGCTCCCGAGGGGACGGTTGGGCCCTCCACTTT	CASSSRGDGWALHF
-	-	TRBV12-3/TRBV12-4	TRBJ2-5	TGTGCCAGCAGCACGGACTCTGAAGAGACCCAGTACTTC	CASSTDSEETQYF
-	TRBD1	TRBV27	TRBJ1-6	TGTGCCAGCAGCCCAGGGACAGCGCGGAATTCACCCCTCCACTTT	CASSPGTARNSPLHF
-	TRBD2	TRBV3-1/TRBV3-2	TRBJ2-3	TGTGCCAGCAGCCAACAATTCGGCGGGAGAGGGATAGATACGCAGTATTTT	CASSQQFGGRGIDTQYF
-	-	TRBV7-9	TRBJ2-7	TGTGCCAGCAGCTTAGTCAGCTTCCCCCGGAGAGACTACGAGCAGTACTTC	CASSLVSFPRRDYEQYF
once	TRBD2	TRBV3-1/TRBV3-2	TRBJ2-3	TGTGCCAGCAGCCCCGGGACTAGCGGCCCGACAGATACGCAGTATTTT	CASSPGTSGPTDTQYF
-	-	TRBV11-2	TRBJ1-2	TGTGCCAGCAGCCACCAAAGTATGGATGCTAACTATGGCTACACCTTC	CASSHQSMDANYGYTF
-	-	TRBV7-9	TRBJ1-2	TGTGCCAGCAGCTTAGATGCCACTAACTATGGCTACACCTTC	CASSLDATNYGYTF